This TCR beta chain came from a study of regulatory T cells in long-lasting Graves disease. The time point here: newly diagnosed GD, antithyroid drugs for less than 3 months. Preparation of the TCR library used RNA extracted from PBMCs. The V gene's germline CDR1 is MGHRA and CDR2 YSYEKL. Trimming shortened V by 1 base and J by 2 bases, and 8 bases separated the two germline ends. The CDR3 spans 14 residues. Both iRepertoire HTBI primers and Arm-PCR of CDR3 regions were used to build the TCR beta libraries. In the original analysis: Identification yielded 60 or so TRBV and 13 to 15 TRBJ segments across samples. TCRdb fed the multiplex PCR reads into MiXCR, producing one record per CDR3 protein. TCRdb's processing, not the authors' own work, is the source of the V and J calls. This table holds hundreds of thousands of distinct CDR3 sequences, 15% to 20% found once. The data were also submitted as part of a second study, on T cells in Graves' hyperthyroidism and ophthalmopathy. This second study notes: First-round RT-PCR with HTBI primers amplified the TCR CDR3 region.

The origin of this receptor is a woman aged 35-65 years with Graves disease. This chain links TRBV4-1 with TRBJ1-2; D remains ambiguous. The specimen was peripheral blood mononuclear cells (PBMCs), collected at new diagnosis, from a patient treated with antithyroid drugs. The CDR3 nucleotides are TGCGCCAGCAGCCAAGGTATTTCAAACTATGGCTACACCTTC. Protein sequence: CASSQGISNYGYTF.